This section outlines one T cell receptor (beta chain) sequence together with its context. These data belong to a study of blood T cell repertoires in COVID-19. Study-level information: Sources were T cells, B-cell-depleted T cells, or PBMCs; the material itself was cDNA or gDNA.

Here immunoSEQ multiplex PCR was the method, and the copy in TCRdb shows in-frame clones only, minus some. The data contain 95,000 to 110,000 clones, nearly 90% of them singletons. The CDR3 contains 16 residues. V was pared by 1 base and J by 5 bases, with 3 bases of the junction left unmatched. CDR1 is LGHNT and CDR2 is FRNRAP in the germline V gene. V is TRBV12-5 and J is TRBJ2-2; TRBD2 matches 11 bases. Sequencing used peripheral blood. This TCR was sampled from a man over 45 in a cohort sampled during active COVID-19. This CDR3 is CASGLGLAGGTGELFF. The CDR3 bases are TGTGCTAGTGGTTTGGGGCTAGCGGGGGGTACCGGGGAGCTGTTTTTT.